This entry lists 30 T cell receptor beta chains sequenced from one sample in a study of blood T cells in healthy people across ages. Primed by a sample-barcoded 5' primer and a J-beta primer mix, a second PCR proceeded for 7 to 11 cycles. One entry per CDR3 protein results from TCRdb running MiXCR on the 5' RACE reads. Here the sample spans 1.5 million to 2 million distinct CDR3 sequences, around 50% being singletons. Sequencing was carried out using blood. Receptors originate from a woman in her forties in good health.

This clonotype occurred once. This chain uses TRBV28 with TRBJ2-7, with D unclear. Per the germline V gene, CDR1 is MDHEN and CDR2 is SYDVKM. The CDR3 loop spans 14 amino acids. V lost 2 bases, J lost 3 bases, and 11 bases lay in between. The CDR3 coding sequence is TGTGCCAGCAGTTTAACCTGGAACGACTACGAGCAGTACTTC. Translated, it gives CASSLTWNDYEQYF.

The chain carries TRBV6-1 and TRBJ2-3; 7 bases are shared with TRBD1. The CDR3 covers 16 residues. Losses at the gene ends were 2 bases for V and 1 base for J; bases not matched to a gene: 6. Germline V gene sequence: CDR1 MNHNS, CDR2 SASEGT. This CDR3 reads CASSETDRAGTDTQYF. CDR3 coding DNA: TGTGCCAGCAGTGAAACCGACAGGGCTGGCACAGATACGCAGTATTTT.

The V gene is TRBV11-2, the J gene TRBJ2-4; 7 bases map to TRBD1. The DNA end is more similar to TRBJ2-7, so the J call may be wrong. CDR3 length: 16 amino acids. CDR1 is SGHAT, CDR2 FQNNGV, per germline. The CDR3 spells CASSSTWTGSAYEQYF. The CDR3 nucleotides read TGTGCCAGCAGCTCAACTTGGACAGGTTCCGCCTACGAGCAGTACTTC.

The rearrangement joins TRBV10-3 to TRBJ2-5; 7 bases map to TRBD2. The J call is in doubt because the DNA end fits TRBJ2-7 better. Germline V CDR1 and CDR2: ENHRY, SYGVKD. CDR3 length: 12 residues. The CDR3 region is CAISGGSNEQYF. The DNA for the CDR3 is TGTGCCATCTCGGGGGGAAGTAACGAGCAGTACTTC.

The rearrangement uses TRBV5-4 and TRBJ2-1, with D perhaps matching TRBD1 (7 bases). This CDR3 contains 18 residues. With 0 bases removed from V and 8 bases from J, the gap between germline ends came to 24 bases. Germline CDR1 and CDR2: SGHNT and YYREEE (reference sequence). CDR3: CASSLGFSQGGRGHEQFF. The CDR3 nucleotides read TGTGCCAGCAGCTTGGGGTTCTCGCAGGGGGGCCGCGGCCATGAGCAGTTCTTC.

The chain is built from TRBV14 and TRBJ2-7; D gene uncertain. This CDR3 comprises 14 residues. CDR1 and CDR2 (germline): SGHDN, FVKESK. The ends were cut back, 3 bases at V and 0 bases at J, with 9 bases in the middle. As DNA, the CDR3 is TGTGCCAGCAGCCAGTGGAGTAGCTCCTACGAGCAGTACTTC. Translating gives CASSQWSSSYEQYF.

V and J are TRBV19 and TRBJ2-1; D uncertain. V lost 3 bases, J lost 10 bases, and 7 bases lay in between. The CDR3 is 11 amino acids. Germline V gene lookup returns CDR1 LNHDA and CDR2 SQIVND (reference sequence). CDR3 amino acids: CASSMSGEQFF. The CDR3, as DNA: TGTGCCAGTAGTATGAGTGGCGAGCAGTTCTTC.

This rearrangement joins TRBV20-1 to TRBJ2-7, with D hard to call. The CDR3 extends over 13 amino acids. Germline V gene lookup returns CDR1 DFQATT and CDR2 SNEGSKA (reference sequence). The CDR3 DNA follows: TGCAGATTGGTCGGACCTAGCTCCTACGAGCAGTACTTC. Amino acid sequence: CRLVGPSSYEQYF.

The chain links TRBV6-5 to TRBJ2-3; 9 bases match TRBD2. Germline lookup yields CDR1 MNHEY and CDR2 SVGAGI. After removal of 2 bases from V and 2 bases from J, the junction contained 5 bases not matched to a gene. The CDR3 extends over 16 amino acids. In DNA, the CDR3 is TGTGCCAGCAGTTACAGCGGGGGGCTTCTCACAGATACGCAGTATTTT. Translation gives CASSYSGGLLTDTQYF.

This chain connects TRBV12-3 or TRBV12-4 to TRBJ2-3; D gene ambiguous. Trimming left V 4 bases short and J 1 base short, with 9 bases between. The CDR3 length is 14 residues. CDR3 DNA sequence: TGTGCCAGCAGTTATCGACGGGGCACAGATACGCAGTATTTT. It specifies CASSYRRGTDTQYF.

V is TRBV21-1 and J is TRBJ2-1; TRBD2 reflects the table's D call only, with no check against the DNA. TRBV21-1 is noted as a pseudogene. CDR3 size: 17 residues. The CDR3 DNA reads as TGTGCCAGCAGCAATAATGCCAGTCCAATGGGCTACAATGAGCAGTTCTTC. Translating gives CASSNNASPMGYNEQFF.

The sample holds one count of this clonotype. The chain couples TRBV6-1 to TRBJ1-2; a weak D match, TRBD1 (5 bases). This CDR3 spans 14 amino acids. Germline V CDR1 and CDR2: MNHNS, SASEGT. V dropped 3 bases and J dropped 3 bases, with 11 bases sitting between them. The CDR3 DNA reads as TGTGCCAGCAGTGATGGCGGCAGGGACTATGGCTACACCTTC. It specifies CASSDGGRDYGYTF.

This sequence joins TRBV6-2 or TRBV6-3 and TRBJ2-6, with TRBD2 matching 7 bases. The CDR3 is 15 residues long. The germline V gene encodes CDR1 MNHEY and CDR2 SVGEGT. V shed 11 bases and J 2 bases; nucleotides not matched to a gene: 9. The CDR3: CAHQRGGAGANVLTF. The CDR3 bases are TGTGCCCATCAGCGGGGCGGAGCTGGGGCCAACGTCCTGACTTTC.

The chain carries TRBV29-1 and TRBJ1-2, with D tentatively TRBD1 (5 bases). The germline V gene encodes CDR1 SQVTM and CDR2 ANQGSEA. V was shortened by 4 bases and J by 2 bases, with 14 bases between the two germline ends. The CDR3 totals 14 residues. CDR3 sequence (DNA): TGCAGCGTTGGGGGCCCCACCGGGAACTATGGCTACACCTTC. Amino acid sequence: CSVGGPTGNYGYTF.

The chain carries TRBV7-2 and TRBJ2-7, with a possible D match to TRBD2 (5 bases). This CDR3 has 16 amino acids. V lost 2 bases to trimming and J lost 0 bases, with 14 bases between them. The germline V gene encodes CDR1 SGHTA and CDR2 FQGNSA. The chain's CDR3 is CASSLSGGRASYEQYF. CDR3 nucleotide sequence: TGTGCCAGCAGCTTATCCGGCGGGCGGGCCTCCTACGAGCAGTACTTC.

This chain uses TRBV29-1 with TRBJ2-1, with 7 bases lining up with TRBD2. This CDR3 region has 16 residues. Germline V gene data show CDR1 as SQVTM and CDR2 as ANQGSEA. Here the CDR3 DNA reads TGCACCATAAGGGCTCCGCGGGGGTCGGGTTACAATGAGCAGTTCTTC. It yields the protein CTIRAPRGSGYNEQFF.

The V call is TRBV7-9, the J call TRBJ2-3; D might be TRBD1 (6 bases). This CDR3 region has 16 residues. Trimming cost V 5 bases and J 0 bases, with 15 bases left between them. The germline V gene has CDR1 SEHNR and CDR2 FQNEAQ (reference sequence). The CDR3: CASSRRQAVSTDTQYF. The CDR3 DNA reads TGTGCCAGCAGCAGACGACAGGCTGTGAGCACAGATACGCAGTATTTT.

This clonotype occurred once. The rearrangement joins TRBV9 to TRBJ2-1; D is undetermined. Germline V gene lookup returns CDR1 SGDLS and CDR2 YYNGEE. V lost 3 bases and J 5 bases, leaving 9 bases between the germline ends. The CDR3 consists of 13 residues. This chain's CDR3 is CASSALADNEQFF. Here the CDR3 DNA reads TGTGCCAGCAGCGCGCTTGCGGACAATGAGCAGTTCTTC. The variable domain in full, completed from reference TRBV9 and TRBJ2-1, reads DSGVTQTPKHLITATGQRVTLRCSPRSGDLSVYWYQQSLDQGLQFLIQYYNGEERAKGNILERFSAQQFPDLHSELNLSSLELGDSALYFCASSALADNEQFFGPGTRLTVL.

This chain uses TRBV4-3 with TRBJ2-7; TRBD2 matches at 7 bases. The V gene's germline CDR1 is LGHNA and CDR2 YSLEER. There are 16 residues in the CDR3. The junction had 7 bases not matched to a gene; V was cut back by 0 bases and J by 2 bases. The CDR3 DNA reads TGCGCCAGCAGCCAAGATCGGGGGGTGAGGCCCTACGAGCAGTACTTC. It codes for CASSQDRGVRPYEQYF.

The DNA for the CDR3 is TGTGCCAGCAGCACACCCAGGGCCCTGGAGACCCAGTACTTC. Protein: CASSTPRALETQYF. The V call is TRBV5-5, the J call TRBJ2-5; weak D call: TRBD1 (5 bases). Trimming left V 4 bases short and J 5 bases short, with 15 bases between. The CDR3 spans 14 residues. Germline CDR1 reads SGHKS; CDR2 reads YYEKEE (reference sequence). Complete variable domain (other parts from reference TRBV5-5 and TRBJ2-5): DAGVTQSPTHLIKTRGQQVTLRCSPISGHKSVSWYQQVLGQGPQFIFQYYEKEERGRGNFPDRFSARQFPNYSSELNVNALLLGDSALYLCASSTPRALETQYFGPGTRLLVL.

V usage is TRBV24-1 and J usage is TRBJ2-7, with D maybe TRBD2 (5 bases). Between the trimmed V and J ends, which lost 10 bases and 2 bases, there was a span of 11 bases. Germline CDR1 KGHDR, CDR2 SFDVKD. CDR3 length: 12 residues. The CDR3 loop is CATSDGAYEQYF. CDR3 coding DNA: TGTGCCACATCAGACGGGGCCTACGAGCAGTACTTC.

This chain uses TRBV6-6 with TRBJ2-7, with a tentative D call TRBD2 (5 bases). The CDR3 consists of 15 residues. V was pared by 5 bases and J by 0 bases, with 14 bases between. Germline CDR1 is MNHNY and CDR2 is SVGAGI (reference sequence). CDR3 amino acids: CASSPPGSSSYEQYF. In DNA, the CDR3 is TGTGCCAGCAGTCCCCCGGGAAGCAGCTCCTACGAGCAGTACTTC.

The chain couples TRBV7-2 to TRBJ2-7; 12 nucleotides agree with TRBD2. The length of the CDR3 is 17 residues. V lost 2 bases, J lost 2 bases, and 7 bases stayed unmatched. Germline assignment: CDR1 SGHTA and CDR2 FQGNSA. CDR3 nucleotides: TGTGCCAGCAGCTTACCACTAGCGGGGGGTTCCCCCTACGAGCAGTACTTC. Its translation: CASSLPLAGGSPYEQYF.

The J gene is TRBJ1-2, the V gene TRBV28; D unresolved. CDR1 and CDR2 (germline): MDHEN, SYDVKM. The CDR3 covers 16 residues. Trimming stripped 6 bases from V and 0 bases from J, with 17 bases between. The chain's CDR3 is CASSPSGGKANYGYTF. The DNA for the CDR3 is TGTGCCAGCAGCCCCTCGGGAGGGAAGGCTAACTATGGCTACACCTTC.

The chain links TRBV6-5 to TRBJ2-1, with D maybe TRBD1 (6 bases). The CDR3 runs 14 residues. Trimming took 5 bases from V and 6 from J, leaving 14 bases between them. Per the germline V gene, CDR1 is MNHEY and CDR2 is SVGAGI. The CDR3 loop reads CASSTRRDTNEQFF. The CDR3 nucleotides read TGTGCCAGCAGTACCCGCCGGGACACCAATGAGCAGTTCTTC.

With respect to this clonotype: A much bigger clone sits one base away, suggesting this may be a read error. The chain is built from TRBV9 and TRBJ1-2; D is possibly TRBD1 (6 bases). Trimming removed 2 bases at V and 8 bases at J, with 16 bases between. Germline V gives CDR1 SGDLS, CDR2 YYNGEE. The CDR3 extends over 14 amino acids. Here the CDR3 DNA reads TGTGCCAGCAGCGTGGGGGCAGGGGATTGCGGCTACACCTTC. Translated: CASSVGAGDCGYTF.

This clonotype occurred a few times. This chain connects TRBV11-2 to TRBJ2-7; the D is unclear. Germline V gene sequence: CDR1 SGHAT, CDR2 FQNNGV. This CDR3 has 11 residues. V was pared by 1 base and J by 10 bases, with 8 bases between. CDR3 sequence (DNA): TGTGCCAGCAGCTTAGCCACCAACCAGTACTTC. This sequence encodes CASSLATNQYF.

The CDR3, as DNA: TGTGCCAGCAGTGTGTTTACTAGCGGGGCGGGTGAGCAGTTCTTC. This gives the protein CASSVFTSGAGEQFF. The chain uses TRBV2 and TRBJ2-1, with 10 bases fitting TRBD2. Germline V gene data show CDR1 as SNHLY and CDR2 as FYNNEI. The CDR3 has 15 residues. Trimming took 4 bases from V and 9 from J; bases not matched to a gene: 9.

The V gene is TRBV20-1, the J gene TRBJ2-7, with 11 bases fitting TRBD2. V lost 6 bases to trimming and J lost 6 bases; unmatched junction nucleotides: 13. CDR3 size: 15 residues. Germline V gene data show CDR1 as DFQATT and CDR2 as SNEGSKA (reference sequence). CDR3 DNA sequence: TGCAGTGCCTATAAACCGGGACTAGCGGCTTCCGAGCAGTACTTC. Its protein is CSAYKPGLAASEQYF.

The chain couples TRBV7-2 to TRBJ2-1, with D possibly TRBD2 on 5 matching bases. The CDR3 consists of 15 residues. Trimming cost V 4 bases and J 9 bases, with 19 bases left between them. Germline CDR1 and CDR2: SGHTA and FQGNSA. The DNA of the CDR3 is TGTGCCAGCAGCTCCGACGGGCCTGGACGGGGTGAGCAGTTCTTC. This translates into CASSSDGPGRGEQFF.